This TCR beta chain was identified during a study of cytomegalovirus exposure and HLA in healthy donors. Study details: The 120 validation repertoires and the 666 first-cohort repertoires shared a platform, a later analysis reported. Study results and caveats: Cytomegalovirus association was listed for 150 to 200 TCR beta chains. Reportedly, cytomegalovirus status was diagnosed with high sensitivity and specificity.

The validation cohort, a group of over a hundred subjects, included the donors and was separate from the roughly 700-subject first cohort. About this clone: As yet, its antigen is unknown.

Repertoires were generated with immunoSEQ multiplex PCR, while TCRdb's copy carries only in-frame clones and drops some. The sample contains some 210,000 clones, more than 75% of which appear only once. Germline V gene sequence: CDR1 MDHEN, CDR2 SYDVKM. This CDR3 contains 14 residues. V was cut by 8 bases and J by 0 bases, with 14 bases left in between. The source is a woman in her late teens or twenties in good health and CMV-seropositive. The chain uses TRBV28 and TRBJ2-7; D possibly corresponds to TRBD1 (6 bases). Sequenced material: PBMCs. The CDR3 bases are TGTGCCAGCCTGTCACAGGGTAGCTCCTACGAGCAGTACTTC. Translating it yields CASLSQGSSYEQYF. Full variable domain (remainder filled in from reference TRBV28 and TRBJ2-7): DVKVTQSSRYLVKRTGEKVFLECVQDMDHENMFWYRQDPGLGLRLIYFSYDVKMKEKGDIPEGYSVSREKKERFSLILESASTNQTSMYLCASLSQGSSYEQYFGPGTRLTVT.